Listed below are T cell receptor beta chains from one sample, sequenced in a study of tumour-infiltrating T cells in Burkitt lymphoma. Measured with immunoSEQ multiplex PCR; TCRdb has only the in-frame clones, and not every one. The sample carries 5,500 to 7,000 clones, around 10% recorded once. Sequenced input: tumor tissue. Receptors were obtained from a human donor with diffuse large B-cell lymphoma. CDR3s include the opening cysteine and the closing phenylalanine or tryptophan. A D gene is named only where the DNA matches it firmly. Only part of the rows carry a size: once, few, many, or a class if the clone is expanded.

clone size	V gene	D gene	J gene	CDR3 protein	CDR3 DNA
few	TRBV10-3	-	TRBJ1-4	CAISEYRAPGAEKLFF	TGTGCCATCAGTGAGTACCGGGCCCCCGGCGCTGAAAAACTGTTTTTT
-	TRBV6-6	-	TRBJ1-1	CASIQGDFNTEAFF	TGTGCCAGCATCCAGGGAGACTTCAACACTGAAGCTTTCTTT
few	TRBV6-5	TRBD1	TRBJ2-7	CASSYRGTGSYEQYF	TGTGCCAGCAGTTACAGGGGGACAGGCTCCTACGAGCAGTACTTC
-	TRBV4-2	-	TRBJ1-6	CASSLGGGSPLHF	TGTGCCAGCAGCCTTGGGGGGGGATCACCCCTCCACTTT
-	TRBV29-1	-	TRBJ1-2	CSVASGSPNYGYTF	TGCAGCGTTGCCTCCGGGTCCCCGAACTATGGCTACACCTTC
-	TRBV7-9	-	TRBJ1-5	CASSPPGGLNQPQHF	TGTGCCAGCAGCCCCCCGGGGGGACTCAATCAGCCCCAGCATTTT
-	TRBV6-5	-	TRBJ2-3	CASSYKSWGVTDTQYF	TGTGCCAGCAGTTACAAGTCCTGGGGGGTAACAGATACGCAGTATTTT
few	TRBV11-2	-	TRBJ1-1	CASSLVGADSVEAFF	TGTGCCAGCAGCTTAGTAGGGGCAGACTCTGTTGAAGCTTTCTTT
-	TRBV7-9	TRBD1	TRBJ1-1	CASSWQGAGEAFF	TGTGCCAGCAGCTGGCAGGGGGCTGGTGAAGCTTTCTTT
few	TRBV7-9	-	TRBJ2-3	CASSSGGNRGTDTQYF	TGTGCCAGCAGCTCCGGGGGTAATCGGGGCACAGATACGCAGTATTTT
few	TRBV7-8	TRBD1	TRBJ1-2	CASSLGRTGCYGYTF	TGTGCCAGCAGCTTAGGAAGGACAGGGTGCTATGGCTACACCTTC
-	TRBV19	-	TRBJ2-7	CASSKAPATVLELYEQYF	TGTGCCAGTAGTAAAGCCCCAGCCACAGTCTTAGAACTCTACGAGCAGTACTTC
-	TRBV20-1	TRBD1	TRBJ2-1	CSAPFGTGFF	TGCAGTGCGCCCTTTGGGACAGGGTTCTTC
-	TRBV20-1	-	TRBJ2-1	CSASLNEQFF	TGCAGTGCCTCGTTAAATGAGCAGTTCTTC
few	TRBV5-1	TRBD1	TRBJ1-2	CASSWDRDRGNYGYTF	TGCGCCAGCAGCTGGGACAGGGACAGGGGTAACTATGGCTACACCTTC
-	TRBV14	-	TRBJ2-1	CASSQGSFYNEQFF	TGTGCCAGCAGCCAAGGATCGTTCTACAATGAGCAGTTCTTC
few	TRBV27	-	TRBJ2-3	CASLGSLTDTQYF	TGTGCCAGCCTGGGGTCTCTCACAGATACGCAGTATTTT
few	TRBV4-1	TRBD1	TRBJ1-5	CASSHQLAGGKPQHF	TGCGCCAGCAGCCACCAATTGGCAGGGGGTAAGCCCCAGCATTTT
few	TRBV19	-	TRBJ1-1	CATQLRGPITEAFF	TGTGCCACTCAGCTCCGGGGTCCGATCACTGAAGCTTTCTTT
-	TRBV28	-	TRBJ2-7	CASTGLHDEQYF	TGTGCCAGCACAGGTCTACACGACGAGCAGTACTTC
-	TRBV27	TRBD1	TRBJ2-7	CASRPTGTGASYEQYF	TGTGCCAGCAGACCTACCGGGACAGGGGCCTCCTACGAGCAGTACTTC
-	TRBV10-2	-	TRBJ1-1	CASSEASLAFF	TGCGCCAGCAGTGAAGCCAGCTTGGCTTTCTTT
-	TRBV7-9	TRBD1	TRBJ2-5	CASSRSGGETQYF	TGTGCCAGCAGCCGGTCAGGGGGAGAGACCCAGTACTTC
few	TRBV6-1	-	TRBJ1-1	CASSEFYITNTEAFF	TGTGCCAGCAGTGAATTTTATATAACGAACACTGAAGCTTTCTTT
-	TRBV20-1	TRBD1	TRBJ2-1	CSAFRDRQFF	TGCAGTGCTTTCCGGGACAGGCAGTTCTTC
-	TRBV6-5	-	TRBJ1-1	CASSYWTSYTEAFF	TGTGCCAGCAGTTACTGGACTTCATACACTGAAGCTTTCTTT
-	TRBV28	TRBD1	TRBJ1-1	CASLGTVNTEAFF	TGTGCCAGCTTGGGGACAGTGAACACTGAAGCTTTCTTT
-	TRBV4-3	TRBD1	TRBJ2-1	CASSQDPRQGPSYNEQFF	TGCGCCAGCAGCCAAGACCCCCGACAGGGGCCCTCCTACAATGAGCAGTTCTTC
few	TRBV30	TRBD1	TRBJ1-6	CALGLTGWNSPLHF	TGTGCCCTTGGGTTGACAGGGTGGAATTCACCCCTCCACTTT
-	TRBV7-8	TRBD1	TRBJ2-1	CASSSRGYSYNEQFF	TGTGCCAGCAGCTCCAGGGGGTATTCCTACAATGAGCAGTTCTTC
-	TRBV6-6	TRBD1	TRBJ2-1	CASSNRTGSSYNEQFF	TGTGCCAGCAGTAACCGGACAGGGAGCTCCTACAATGAGCAGTTCTTC
-	TRBV7-6	-	TRBJ1-1	CASSLVGGANTEAFF	TGTGCCAGCAGCTTAGTAGGCGGGGCCAACACTGAAGCTTTCTTT
few	TRBV7-9	TRBD1	TRBJ2-3	CASSPTGKGDTQYF	TGTGCCAGCAGCCCGACAGGGAAGGGAGATACGCAGTATTTT
medium-sized	TRBV5-1	-	TRBJ1-2	CASSLALDSLRGYGYTF	TGCGCCAGCAGCTTGGCATTGGACAGCCTAAGGGGCTATGGCTACACCTTC